The clone carrying this TCR beta chain came up many times. The data were obtained in a study of neurological immune-mediated disorders. From 15-18 subjects, every sequencing run obtained over 170 million TCR-beta sequences. Each CDR3 protein is one row after TCRdb ran MiXCR on the 5' RACE reads. The sample carries over 55,000 distinct CDR3 sequences, around 10% recorded once. This CDR3 contains 15 residues. Deletions cut 4 bases from V and 4 bases from J, with 16 bases between. Germline V CDR1 and CDR2: SGHRS, YFSETQ. The time point: longitudinal time-point 1 (baseline). The V and J genes are TRBV5-1 and TRBJ2-3; no clear D. The sample comprised PBMCs. The origin of this receptor is a male donor with HTLV-1-associated myelopathy (HAM/TSP). The CDR3 sequence is CASSTVGSEADTQYF. CDR3 coding DNA: TGCGCCAGCAGCACCGTAGGAAGCGAGGCAGATACGCAGTATTTT.